This T cell receptor beta chain was profiled in a study of spatial heterogeneity in lung cancer. This clonotype was counted ten times or more. Between the trimmed V and J ends, which lost 6 bases and 0 bases, there was a span of 8 bases. The CDR3 contains 13 residues. In germline, CDR1 is MNHEY, CDR2 SVGAGI. Time point given: sample taken at primary tumor resection. From tumor, nontumor lung or frozen PBMC, whole RNA was taken unsorted for sequencing. TCRdb recomputed calls from the 5' RACE reads with MiXCR, one row per CDR3 protein. Of about 7,100 distinct CDR3 sequences in the sample, roughly 5.6% were seen once.

Sequences were derived from PBMCs, sampled at surgery. This clonotype originated in a male donor with early-stage non-small cell lung cancer. This chain uses TRBV6-5 with TRBJ1-1; D might be TRBD1 (5 bases). CDR3 in DNA: TGTGCCAGCAGAAAGGGGTTGAACACTGAAGCTTTCTTT. It encodes CASRKGLNTEAFF.